A selection of T cell receptor beta chains follows, all from one sample in a study of blood T cell repertoires in COVID-19. The data were produced by immunoSEQ multiplex PCR, yet TCRdb's version contains in-frame clones alone and is incomplete. Of about 220,000 clones listed, about 85% are singletons. The source material was peripheral blood. These receptors came from a woman aged 50 to 60 with COVID-19, enrolled during active disease. Each CDR3 is given with its conserved first and last residue. The order of the fields is V gene, D gene, J gene, clone size, CDR3 DNA, CDR3 protein. D genes are given only for firm matches. The size field is filled for only some rows; it gives once, few, many or a size class.

V: TRBV5-1; D: TRBD1; J: TRBJ1-3; size: .; DNA: TGCGCCAGCAGCCAGGGGACCCTTGGGACAGGGAGGTCCCGCCTCTCTGGAAACACCATATATTTT; CDR3: CASSQGTLGTGRSRLSGNTIYF
V: TRBV2; D: .; J: TRBJ1-2; size: many; DNA: TGTGCCAGCAGTGAAGCAACCCCAGGGTTTCATGGCTACACCTTC; CDR3: CASSEATPGFHGYTF
V: TRBV11-2; D: TRBD1; J: TRBJ2-2; size: once; DNA: TGTGCCAGCAGCCGGGACAGGGGCGCTGTCACCGGGGAGCTGTTTTTT; CDR3: CASSRDRGAVTGELFF
V: TRBV18; D: .; J: TRBJ2-5; size: .; DNA: TGTGCCAGCTCACCGGCCGGACAGAAAGAGACCCAGTACTTC; CDR3: CASSPAGQKETQYF
V: TRBV18; D: .; J: TRBJ2-3; size: .; DNA: TGTGCCAGCTCACCAACCCCCGGCAGGCATGCAGATACGCAGTATTTT; CDR3: CASSPTPGRHADTQYF
V: TRBV30; D: .; J: TRBJ1-2; size: .; DNA: TGTGCCTGGAGTGTAAGGGCAGGGGCTCCTAACTATGGCTACACCTTC; CDR3: CAWSVRAGAPNYGYTF
V: TRBV12-3/TRBV12-4; D: .; J: TRBJ2-3; size: .; DNA: TGTGCCAGCAGTCCTAACTCGCAGTATTTT; CDR3: CASSPNSQYF
V: TRBV7-9; D: .; J: TRBJ2-1; size: once; DNA: TGTGCCAGCAGCTTTCTGACAGACAAAGAGCAGTTCTTC; CDR3: CASSFLTDKEQFF
V: TRBV6-5; D: TRBD1; J: TRBJ1-6; size: .; DNA: TGTGCCAGCCTCCCGACAGGGGTTAGTTCACCCCTCCACTTT; CDR3: CASLPTGVSSPLHF
V: TRBV5-4; D: TRBD1; J: TRBJ1-2; size: .; DNA: TGTGCCAGCAGCTTGCCGGGACAGCCGTATGGCTACACCTTC; CDR3: CASSLPGQPYGYTF
V: TRBV27; D: .; J: TRBJ2-2; size: .; DNA: TGTGCCAGCAGTGATACGTCTATAAGAATCACCGGGGAGCTGTTTTTT; CDR3: CASSDTSIRITGELFF
V: TRBV19; D: TRBD2; J: TRBJ2-2; size: .; DNA: TGTGCCAGTAGAACCCTAGCGGTGGGCACCGGGGAGCTGTTTTTT; CDR3: CASRTLAVGTGELFF
V: TRBV19; D: .; J: TRBJ1-4; size: few; DNA: TGTGCCAGTCGGGACACCCGCGAAAAACTGTTTTTT; CDR3: CASRDTREKLFF
V: TRBV5-1; D: .; J: TRBJ2-1; size: .; DNA: TGCGCCAGCAGCTTGACAGTGACCTACAATGAGCAGTTCTTC; CDR3: CASSLTVTYNEQFF
V: TRBV6-5; D: TRBD1; J: TRBJ2-5; size: .; DNA: TGTGCCAGCAGTTGGTGGGACAGGGGGTCCGAGACCCAGTACTTC; CDR3: CASSWWDRGSETQYF
V: TRBV27; D: .; J: TRBJ1-4; size: few; DNA: TGTGCCAGCAGTATAACAGGGAACTTTAATGAAAAACTGTTTTTT; CDR3: CASSITGNFNEKLFF
V: TRBV7-8; D: .; J: TRBJ2-3; size: .; DNA: TGTGCCAGCAGGCTGGGGCGTTCTAGCACAGATACGCAGTATTTT; CDR3: CASRLGRSSTDTQYF
V: TRBV7-8; D: .; J: TRBJ1-2; size: .; DNA: TGTGCCAGCAGCTTAGCTCACGCGGTCAGCGGCGGCTACACCTTC; CDR3: CASSLAHAVSGGYTF
V: TRBV6-1; D: .; J: TRBJ1-3; size: .; DNA: TGTGCCAGCATGGCAGGCTCTGGAAACACCATATATTTT; CDR3: CASMAGSGNTIYF
V: TRBV2; D: .; J: TRBJ1-5; size: .; DNA: TGTGCCAGCAGCCGACCCCTAGCAAATCAGCCCCAGCATTTT; CDR3: CASSRPLANQPQHF
V: TRBV7-6; D: .; J: TRBJ2-5; size: .; DNA: TGTGCCAGCAGCTTTGGGGCGGCGGAGTGGGAAGAGACCCAGTACTTC; CDR3: CASSFGAAEWEETQYF
V: TRBV5-1; D: .; J: TRBJ1-2; size: .; DNA: TGCGCCAGCAGCCCGGACGGAGGCCAACGGGGCTACACCTTC; CDR3: CASSPDGGQRGYTF
V: TRBV19; D: .; J: TRBJ1-5; size: .; DNA: TGTGCCAGTAACGGGGGGTACAATCAGCCCCAGCATTTT; CDR3: CASNGGYNQPQHF
V: TRBV29-1; D: .; J: TRBJ2-5; size: .; DNA: TGCAGCGTGCGACAGCAGAGCGTAGAGACCCAGTACTTC; CDR3: CSVRQQSVETQYF
V: TRBV5-1; D: .; J: TRBJ2-2; size: .; DNA: TGCGCCAGCAGCTTGGTACAGGGCCTTAACACCGGGGAGCTGTTTTTT; CDR3: CASSLVQGLNTGELFF
V: TRBV5-6; D: .; J: TRBJ1-2; size: .; DNA: TGTGCCAGCAGCTTGGACAGCAACTATGGCTACACCTTC; CDR3: CASSLDSNYGYTF
V: TRBV3-1/TRBV3-2; D: .; J: TRBJ2-5; size: .; DNA: TGTGCCAGCAGCCCCGAACTGGGGGGGGCCTCGTACCAAGAGACCCAGTACTTC; CDR3: CASSPELGGASYQETQYF
V: TRBV3-1/TRBV3-2; D: .; J: TRBJ2-1; size: .; DNA: TGTGCCAGCAGCCGCCCCTCCGTCGTGAAGGGGCTCAATGAGCAGTTCTTC; CDR3: CASSRPSVVKGLNEQFF
V: TRBV5-6; D: .; J: TRBJ2-7; size: .; DNA: TGTGCCAGCAGCGTTGCCGGGTACGAGCAGTACTTC; CDR3: CASSVAGYEQYF
V: TRBV19; D: .; J: TRBJ2-7; size: .; DNA: TGTGCCAGTAGATTCCGGGACACCTCCTACGAGCAGTACTTC; CDR3: CASRFRDTSYEQYF
V: TRBV2; D: TRBD1; J: TRBJ2-3; size: .; DNA: TGTGCCAGCGCTTCGGGACAGACCACAGATACGCAGTATTTT; CDR3: CASASGQTTDTQYF
V: TRBV5-7; D: .; J: TRBJ2-3; size: .; DNA: TGTGCCAGCAGCTCTCGCCCACCGGACAGACCGAAAATAGATACGCAGTATTTT; CDR3: CASSSRPPDRPKIDTQYF
V: TRBV2; D: TRBD2; J: TRBJ2-1; size: .; DNA: TGTGCCAGCAGGCTTAGCGGGGGAGCCTACAATGAGCAGTTCTTC; CDR3: CASRLSGGAYNEQFF
V: TRBV28; D: TRBD1; J: TRBJ2-7; size: .; DNA: TGTGCCAGCAGCCTAGGGGGACAGTCCTACGAGCAGTACTTC; CDR3: CASSLGGQSYEQYF
V: TRBV29-1; D: .; J: TRBJ2-6; size: .; DNA: TGCAGCGTTGAAAGGAGGGACTCTGGGGCCAACGTCCTGACTTTC; CDR3: CSVERRDSGANVLTF
V: TRBV5-1; D: TRBD2; J: TRBJ2-1; size: .; DNA: TGCGCCAGCAGCCCGGGGACTAGCGGACACAATGAGCAGTTCTTC; CDR3: CASSPGTSGHNEQFF
V: TRBV7-8; D: TRBD1; J: TRBJ1-6; size: .; DNA: TGTGCCAGCAGCTTAGACAGGGGGAATTCACCCCTCCACTTT; CDR3: CASSLDRGNSPLHF
V: TRBV5-6; D: TRBD1; J: TRBJ1-2; size: .; DNA: TGTGCCAGCAGCACGGGACAGGGACCTCCGGAGGGCTACACCTTC; CDR3: CASSTGQGPPEGYTF
V: TRBV2; D: .; J: TRBJ2-3; size: .; DNA: TGTGCCAGCAGTGACGCAGATACGCAGTATTTT; CDR3: CASSDADTQYF
V: TRBV24-1; D: .; J: TRBJ1-1; size: .; DNA: TGTGCCACCAAGGGCCCGACAGGATTTGGCGGAGACACTGAAGCTTTCTTT; CDR3: CATKGPTGFGGDTEAFF
V: TRBV27; D: .; J: TRBJ1-6; size: few; DNA: TGTGCCAGTCGAACAGGGTCTCCAAATTCACCCCTCCACTTT; CDR3: CASRTGSPNSPLHF
V: TRBV6-1; D: .; J: TRBJ2-5; size: .; DNA: TGTGCCAGCAGTGAAACCGGGAGAGGGGAGACCCAGTACTTC; CDR3: CASSETGRGETQYF
V: TRBV19; D: .; J: TRBJ1-6; size: .; DNA: TGTGCCACCGCCCCACAGGGTTTTAATTCACCCCTCCACTTT; CDR3: CATAPQGFNSPLHF
V: TRBV29-1; D: TRBD1; J: TRBJ1-2; size: .; DNA: TGCAGCGTTGGGACAGGGTCTACTCGAGGCTACACCTTC; CDR3: CSVGTGSTRGYTF
V: TRBV2; D: TRBD1; J: TRBJ2-7; size: .; DNA: TGTGCCAGCAGTCGACAGGGGATCTACGAGCAGTACTTC; CDR3: CASSRQGIYEQYF
V: TRBV9; D: .; J: TRBJ1-1; size: .; DNA: TGTGCCAGCAGCAAGGGGAGGGACACTGAAGCTTTCTTT; CDR3: CASSKGRDTEAFF
V: TRBV7-6; D: .; J: TRBJ1-3; size: .; DNA: TGTGCCAGCAGCGGCGACGGGTACTCTGGAAACACCATATATTTT; CDR3: CASSGDGYSGNTIYF
V: TRBV6-2/TRBV6-3; D: .; J: TRBJ1-6; size: .; DNA: TGTGCCAGCAGCCTGGGAGGGCCCCTCCACTTT; CDR3: CASSLGGPLHF
V: TRBV5-4; D: .; J: TRBJ2-5; size: .; DNA: TGTGCCAGCAGCTTGGGAGCCGAGACCCAGTACTTC; CDR3: CASSLGAETQYF
V: TRBV6-6; D: .; J: TRBJ1-2; size: .; DNA: TGTGCCAGCAGTTACAGAGAGGGCAGAGACGGCTACACCTTC; CDR3: CASSYREGRDGYTF
V: TRBV5-5; D: TRBD1; J: TRBJ2-4; size: .; DNA: TGTGCCAGCAGCCAAGGACAGGGAAGAAACATTCAGTACTTC; CDR3: CASSQGQGRNIQYF
V: TRBV10-3; D: .; J: TRBJ1-2; size: .; DNA: TGTGCCATCAGTGAGTCGAATAGCATTTATGGCTACACCTTC; CDR3: CAISESNSIYGYTF
V: TRBV21-1; D: .; J: TRBJ2-5; size: once; DNA: TGTGCCAGCAGCCGTAAGGGGCAGGGACTTAGATCCCGGGAGACCCAGTACTTC; CDR3: CASSRKGQGLRSRETQYF
V: TRBV10-3; D: .; J: TRBJ2-2; size: .; DNA: TGTGCCATCAGTGTCGGACAGATCATCTCCGCGAACACCGGGGAGCTGTTTTTT; CDR3: CAISVGQIISANTGELFF
V: TRBV6-6; D: .; J: TRBJ1-1; size: .; DNA: TGTGCCAGCTTTCGGACAGTCGTAACTGAAGCTTTCTTT; CDR3: CASFRTVVTEAFF
V: TRBV5-1; D: TRBD1; J: TRBJ1-6; size: few; DNA: TGCGCCAGCACAAGAGAGGGGGCGAATTCACCCCTCCACTTT; CDR3: CASTREGANSPLHF
V: TRBV7-2; D: TRBD2; J: TRBJ2-3; size: once; DNA: TGTGCCAGCAGCTACCGACTAGCGGGGGGTCTCACAGATACGCAGTATTTT; CDR3: CASSYRLAGGLTDTQYF
V: TRBV24-1; D: .; J: TRBJ1-5; size: once; DNA: TGTGCCACCAGTGATAGGCTTCGAAGGGGAGGGAGCAATCAGCCCCAGCATTTT; CDR3: CATSDRLRRGGSNQPQHF